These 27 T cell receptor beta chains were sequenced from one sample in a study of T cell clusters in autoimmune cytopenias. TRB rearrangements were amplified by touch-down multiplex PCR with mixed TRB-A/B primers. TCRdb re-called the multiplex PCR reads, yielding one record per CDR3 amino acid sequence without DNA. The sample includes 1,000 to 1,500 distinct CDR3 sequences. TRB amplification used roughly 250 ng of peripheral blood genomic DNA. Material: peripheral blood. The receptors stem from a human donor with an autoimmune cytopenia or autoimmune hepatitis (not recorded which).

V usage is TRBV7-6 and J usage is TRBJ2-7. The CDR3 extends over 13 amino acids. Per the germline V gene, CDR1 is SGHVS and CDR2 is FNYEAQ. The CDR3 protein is CASSFNPTYEQYF. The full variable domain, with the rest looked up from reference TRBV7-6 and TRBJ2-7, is GAGVSQSPRYKVTKRGQDVALRCDPISGHVSLYWYRQALGQGPEFLTYFNYEAQQDKSGLPNDRFSAERPEGSISTLTIQRTEQRDSAMYRCASSFNPTYEQYFGPGTRLTVT.

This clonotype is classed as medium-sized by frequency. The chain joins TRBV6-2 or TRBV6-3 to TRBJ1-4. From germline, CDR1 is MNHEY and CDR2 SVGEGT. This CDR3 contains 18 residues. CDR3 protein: CASSLHFSAGATNEKLFF.

The CDR3 loop reads CASSSEGAQETQYF. This chain joins TRBV5-1 and TRBJ2-5; TCRdb reports TRBD2, a call that lacks DNA to check it against. Looked up from germline, CDR1 is SGHRS and CDR2 is YFSETQ. The CDR3 extends over 14 amino acids.

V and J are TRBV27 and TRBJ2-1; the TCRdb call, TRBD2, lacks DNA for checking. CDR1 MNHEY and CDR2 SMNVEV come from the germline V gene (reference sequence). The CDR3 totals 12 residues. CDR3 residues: CASSSGSAEQFF.

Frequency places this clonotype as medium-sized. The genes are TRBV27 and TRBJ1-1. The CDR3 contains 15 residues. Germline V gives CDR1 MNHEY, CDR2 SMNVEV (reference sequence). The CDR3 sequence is CASSLSQLGNTEAFF.

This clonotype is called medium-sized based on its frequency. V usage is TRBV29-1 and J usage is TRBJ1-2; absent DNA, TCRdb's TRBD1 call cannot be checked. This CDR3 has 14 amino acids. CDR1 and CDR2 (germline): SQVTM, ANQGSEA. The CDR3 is CSVGRPDSGDGYTF.

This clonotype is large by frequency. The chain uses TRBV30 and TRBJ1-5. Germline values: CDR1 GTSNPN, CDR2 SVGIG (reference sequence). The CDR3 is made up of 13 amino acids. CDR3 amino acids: CAWSDRVNQPQHF. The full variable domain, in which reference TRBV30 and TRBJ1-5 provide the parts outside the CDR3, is SQTIHQWPATLVQPVGSPLSLECTVEGTSNPNLYWYRQAAGRGLQLLFYSVGIGQISSEVPQNLSASRPQDRQFILSSKKLLLSDSGFYLCAWSDRVNQPQHFGDGTRLSIL.

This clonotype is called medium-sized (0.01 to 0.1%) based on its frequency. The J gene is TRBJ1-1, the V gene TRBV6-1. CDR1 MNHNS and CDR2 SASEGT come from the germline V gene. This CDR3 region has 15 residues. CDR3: CASNSADTLNTEAFF.

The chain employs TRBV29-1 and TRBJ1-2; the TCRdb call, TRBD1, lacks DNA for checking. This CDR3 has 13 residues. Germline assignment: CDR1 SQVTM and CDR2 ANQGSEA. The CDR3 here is CSVDPTGWNGYTF.

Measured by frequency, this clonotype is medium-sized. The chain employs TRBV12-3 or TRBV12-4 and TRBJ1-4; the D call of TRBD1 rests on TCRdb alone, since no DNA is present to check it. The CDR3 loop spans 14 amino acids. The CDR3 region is CASSRQGGGEKLFF.

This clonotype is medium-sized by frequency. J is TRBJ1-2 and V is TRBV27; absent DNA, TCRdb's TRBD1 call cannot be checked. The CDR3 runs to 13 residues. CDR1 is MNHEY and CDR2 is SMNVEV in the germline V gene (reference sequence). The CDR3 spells CASSPRQTYGYTF.

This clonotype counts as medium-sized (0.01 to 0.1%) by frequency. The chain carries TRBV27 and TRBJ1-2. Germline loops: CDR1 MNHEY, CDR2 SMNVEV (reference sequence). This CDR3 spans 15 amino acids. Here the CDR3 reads CASSSLTRLNYGYTF.

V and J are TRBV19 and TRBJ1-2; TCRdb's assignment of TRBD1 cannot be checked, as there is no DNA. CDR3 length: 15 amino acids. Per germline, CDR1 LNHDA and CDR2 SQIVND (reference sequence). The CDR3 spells CASSIEGTGDDGYTF.

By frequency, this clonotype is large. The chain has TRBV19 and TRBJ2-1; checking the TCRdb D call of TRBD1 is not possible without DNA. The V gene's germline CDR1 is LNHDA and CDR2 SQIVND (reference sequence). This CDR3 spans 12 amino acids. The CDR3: CASSIGLQVQFF.

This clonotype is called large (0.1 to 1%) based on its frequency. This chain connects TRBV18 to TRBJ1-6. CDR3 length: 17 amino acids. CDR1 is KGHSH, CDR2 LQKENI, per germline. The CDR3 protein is CASSPQDRSSYNSPLHF.

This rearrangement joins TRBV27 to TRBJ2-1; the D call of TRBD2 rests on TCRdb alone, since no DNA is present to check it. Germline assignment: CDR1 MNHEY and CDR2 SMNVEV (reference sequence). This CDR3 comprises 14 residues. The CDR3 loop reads CASSRLGAQNEQFF.

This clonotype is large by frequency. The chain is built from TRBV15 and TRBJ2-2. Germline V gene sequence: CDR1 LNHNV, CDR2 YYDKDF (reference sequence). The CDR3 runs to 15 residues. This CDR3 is CATSRVKVNTGELFF.

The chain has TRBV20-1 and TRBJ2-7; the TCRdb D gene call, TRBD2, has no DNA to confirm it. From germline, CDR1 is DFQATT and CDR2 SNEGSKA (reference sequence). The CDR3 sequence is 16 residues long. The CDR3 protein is CSAQISAAGSSYEQYF.

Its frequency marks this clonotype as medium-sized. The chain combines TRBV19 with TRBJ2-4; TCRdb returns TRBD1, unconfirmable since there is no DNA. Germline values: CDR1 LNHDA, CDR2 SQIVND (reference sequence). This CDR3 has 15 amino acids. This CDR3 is CASSIPGHLKNIQYF.

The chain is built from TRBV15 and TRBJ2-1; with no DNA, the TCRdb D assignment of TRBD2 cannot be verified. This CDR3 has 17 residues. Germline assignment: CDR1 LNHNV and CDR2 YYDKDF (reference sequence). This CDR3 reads CATSRGTSGGLQNEQFF.

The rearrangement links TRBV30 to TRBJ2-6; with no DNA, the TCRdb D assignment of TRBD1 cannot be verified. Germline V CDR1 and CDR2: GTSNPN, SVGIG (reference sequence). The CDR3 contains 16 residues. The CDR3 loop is CAWSSPQGNGANVLTF. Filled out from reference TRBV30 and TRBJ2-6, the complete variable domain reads SQTIHQWPATLVQPVGSPLSLECTVEGTSNPNLYWYRQAAGRGLQLLFYSVGIGQISSEVPQNLSASRPQDRQFILSSKKLLLSDSGFYLCAWSSPQGNGANVLTFGAGSRLTVL.

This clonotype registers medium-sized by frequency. CDR3 sequence reads: CSAGLAADTQYF. V and J are TRBV20-1 and TRBJ2-3. Germline V gives CDR1 DFQATT, CDR2 SNEGSKA (reference sequence). The CDR3 has 12 amino acids.

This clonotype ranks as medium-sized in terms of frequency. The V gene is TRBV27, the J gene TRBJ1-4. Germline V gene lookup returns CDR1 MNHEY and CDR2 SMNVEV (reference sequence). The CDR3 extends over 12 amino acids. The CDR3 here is CASSLKGEKLFF.

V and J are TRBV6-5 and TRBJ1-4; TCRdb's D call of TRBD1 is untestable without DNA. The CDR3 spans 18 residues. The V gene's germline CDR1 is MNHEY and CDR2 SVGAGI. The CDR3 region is CASSPGTGLLSGHEKLFF.

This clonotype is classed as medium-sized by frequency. This CDR3 is CASSQDDTYRKETQYF. This rearrangement joins TRBV14 to TRBJ2-5. Germline V gives CDR1 SGHDN, CDR2 FVKESK. The CDR3 is 16 amino acids.

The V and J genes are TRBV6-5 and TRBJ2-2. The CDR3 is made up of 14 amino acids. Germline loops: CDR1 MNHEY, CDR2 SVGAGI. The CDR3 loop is CASSYSFNTGELFF.

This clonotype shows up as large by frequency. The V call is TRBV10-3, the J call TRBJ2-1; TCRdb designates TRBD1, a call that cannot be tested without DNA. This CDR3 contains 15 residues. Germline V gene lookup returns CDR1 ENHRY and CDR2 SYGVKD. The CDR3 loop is CAISGPGVTYNEQFF.